The 27 T cell receptor beta chains presented below share a single source sample, sequenced in a study of blood T cell repertoires in COVID-19. Produced via immunoSEQ multiplex PCR; TCRdb's table is partial and in-frame only. Among about 270,000 clones listed, 91% were seen once. Sequenced input: PBMCs or T cells enriched from blood (not recorded which). These receptors came from a man in his forties or fifties who had been exposed to COVID-19.

The chain uses TRBV7-8 and TRBJ1-4, with D possibly being TRBD1 (6 bases). Trimming stripped 5 bases from V and 8 bases from J, with 18 bases between. Germline V gene lookup returns CDR1 SGHVS and CDR2 FQNEAQ. The CDR3 runs to 15 residues. The CDR3 nucleotides are TGTGCCAGCAGCAGGGGGGGTAGTCAGACAGAAAAACTGTTTTTT. The encoded protein is CASSRGGSQTEKLFF.

The chain links TRBV30 to TRBJ2-6; D is ambiguous. The CDR3 totals 16 residues. The V gene's germline CDR1 is GTSNPN and CDR2 SVGIG (reference sequence). The V gene lost 0 bases and the J gene lost 0 bases, with 9 bases spanning the gap. CDR3 sequence (DNA): TGTGCCTGGAGTGTGGGCACAAGCTCTGGGGCCAACGTCCTGACTTTC. Its translation: CAWSVGTSSGANVLTF.

J is TRBJ2-3 and V is TRBV6-2 or TRBV6-3, with D tentatively TRBD2 (6 bases). The CDR3 consists of 14 residues. V was cut by 6 bases and J by 6 bases, with 16 bases left in between. CDR1 and CDR2 from the germline V gene are MNHEY and SVGEGT. CDR3 DNA sequence: TGTGCCAGCAGCTCGGGACTTAAGGCCGATACGCAGTATTTT. Protein: CASSSGLKADTQYF.

The chain combines TRBV5-5 with TRBJ1-2; 9 bases line up with TRBD1. The germline CDR1 and CDR2 sequences are SGHKS and YYEKEE (reference sequence). The CDR3 spans 16 residues. With 3 bases clipped from V and 2 bases from J, the junction kept 8 bases outside the gene matches. CDR3 in amino acids: CASSSTYRGRNYGYTF. In DNA, the CDR3 is TGTGCCAGCAGCTCGACATACAGGGGGCGAAACTATGGCTACACCTTC. Full variable domain (remainder filled in from reference TRBV5-5 and TRBJ1-2): DAGVTQSPTHLIKTRGQQVTLRCSPISGHKSVSWYQQVLGQGPQFIFQYYEKEERGRGNFPDRFSARQFPNYSSELNVNALLLGDSALYLCASSSTYRGRNYGYTFGSGTRLTVV.

This chain uses TRBV12-5 with TRBJ2-3; the match to TRBD2 covers 10 bases. Trimming took 5 bases from V and 4 from J; bases not matched to a gene: 12. In germline, CDR1 is LGHNT, CDR2 FRNRAP. The length of the CDR3 is 17 residues. CDR3 nucleotide sequence: TGTGCTAGTGGTCCTCGGACTAGCGGACATGGGGCAGATACGCAGTATTTT. Translation gives CASGPRTSGHGADTQYF.

The V call is TRBV5-1, the J call TRBJ2-7; 9 nucleotides align to TRBD2. The CDR3 loop spans 16 amino acids. The V and J ends lost 3 bases and 2 bases, in that order; junction bases with no gene match: 9. The germline V gene encodes CDR1 SGHRS and CDR2 YFSETQ. The CDR3 DNA reads TGCGCCAGCAGCTCGTCTTCTAGCGGGATAGCCTACGAGCAGTACTTC. Translation: CASSSSSSGIAYEQYF.

This sequence joins TRBV4-2 and TRBJ1-3; D is ambiguous. V lost 0 bases and J 0 bases, leaving 6 bases between the germline ends. CDR3 length: 15 residues. Germline V gene lookup returns CDR1 LGHNA and CDR2 YNFKEQ. CDR3 protein: CASSQDRSSGNTIYF. The CDR3 DNA reads as TGTGCCAGCAGCCAAGATCGCAGCTCTGGAAACACCATATATTTT.

The chain recombines TRBV11-2 with TRBJ2-2; perhaps TRBD2 as D (6 bases). V dropped 5 bases and J dropped 6 bases, with 16 bases sitting between them. The CDR3 is 15 residues long. CDR1 SGHAT and CDR2 FQNNGV come from the germline V gene. Here the CDR3 reads CASSPAGPRAGELFF. The DNA for the CDR3 is TGTGCCAGCAGCCCTGCGGGGCCCCGGGCCGGGGAGCTGTTTTTT.

The gene calls are TRBV5-1 and TRBJ1-1; D might be TRBD1 (6 bases). CDR1 is SGHRS, CDR2 YFSETQ, per germline. The CDR3 is made up of 14 amino acids. V shed 4 bases and J shed 0 bases, with 10 bases lying between them. The CDR3 is CASSPDSMNTEAFF. Written as DNA, the CDR3 is TGCGCCAGCAGCCCGGACAGTATGAACACTGAAGCTTTCTTT.

The chain employs TRBV13 and TRBJ1-1; D not resolved. CDR3 size: 14 residues. The ends were cut back, 5 bases at V and 1 base at J, with 11 bases in the middle. Germline assignment: CDR1 PRHDT and CDR2 FYEKMQ (reference sequence). The CDR3 nucleotides read TGTGCCAGCAGCGCCCGACGGAGGAACACTGAAGCTTTCTTT. This gives the protein CASSARRRNTEAFF.

The table lists this clone with a count of one. CDR3 region: CSASGQRSTYNEQFF. CDR3 in DNA: TGCAGTGCTAGTGGCCAGCGGTCGACCTACAATGAGCAGTTCTTC. The genes are TRBV20-1 and TRBJ2-1, with TRBD2 as a possible D gene (5 bases). CDR1 DFQATT and CDR2 SNEGSKA come from the germline V gene (reference sequence). V lost 3 bases to trimming and J lost 2 bases, with 14 bases between them. The CDR3 extends over 15 amino acids.

The chain is built from TRBV10-3 and TRBJ1-5; D possibly corresponds to TRBD1 (5 bases). The CDR3 has 16 residues. Looked up from germline, CDR1 is ENHRY and CDR2 is SYGVKD. V was trimmed by 3 bases and J by 0 bases, leaving 12 bases between them. In DNA form, the CDR3 reads TGTGCCATCAGTGAAAGCGGGGGAATTAGCAATCAGCCCCAGCATTTT. Its protein product is CAISESGGISNQPQHF.

This sequence joins TRBV11-1 and TRBJ2-1; 11 nucleotides match TRBD2. The CDR3 is 16 residues long. With V trimmed by 5 bases and J by 4 bases, 7 bases remained unmatched. Germline lookup yields CDR1 SGHAT and CDR2 FQDESV (reference sequence). The CDR3 DNA sequence: TGTGCCAGCAGCCATATGGGACTAGCGGAATACAATGAGCAGTTCTTC. This codes for CASSHMGLAEYNEQFF.

The chain joins TRBV28 to TRBJ2-2; D remains ambiguous. The CDR3 length is 12 residues. Germline CDR1 MDHEN, CDR2 SYDVKM. Deletions cut 3 bases from V and 6 bases from J, with 5 bases between. The CDR3: CASSLGPGELFF. CDR3 DNA sequence: TGTGCCAGCAGTTTGGGCCCCGGGGAGCTGTTTTTT. Full variable domain (missing parts from reference TRBV28 and TRBJ2-2): DVKVTQSSRYLVKRTGEKVFLECVQDMDHENMFWYRQDPGLGLRLIYFSYDVKMKEKGDIPEGYSVSREKKERFSLILESASTNQTSMYLCASSLGPGELFFGEGSRLTVL.

This chain links TRBV19 with TRBJ2-5; 7 nucleotides align to TRBD1. V lost 5 bases and J lost 5; bases outside the gene matches: 8. The germline gives CDR1 LNHDA, CDR2 SQIVND (reference sequence). The CDR3 loop spans 14 amino acids. The CDR3 loop is CASSSPTGRETQYF. The CDR3 nucleotides read TGTGCCAGTAGTTCTCCGACAGGGCGCGAGACCCAGTACTTC.

The V call is TRBV9, the J call TRBJ2-1, with D perhaps TRBD2 (6 bases). V lost 4 bases to trimming and J lost 16 bases, with 18 bases between them. The CDR3 consists of 12 residues. The germline gives CDR1 SGDLS, CDR2 YYNGEE. This CDR3 reads CASSPWGEGHFF. The CDR3 bases are TGTGCCAGCAGCCCGTGGGGGGAAGGGCACTTCTTC.

This rearrangement joins TRBV10-3 to TRBJ2-6; 7 nucleotides align to TRBD1. The V gene end was trimmed by 10 bases and the J gene end by 1 base; junction bases not matched to a gene: 7. This CDR3 comprises 15 residues. CDR1 and CDR2 (germline): ENHRY, SYGVKD. CDR3: CATRDRTSGANVLTF. In DNA, the CDR3 is TGTGCCACCAGGGACAGAACATCTGGGGCCAACGTCCTGACTTTC.

The V gene is TRBV30, the J gene TRBJ2-3; 14 bases map to TRBD2. V shed 5 bases, J shed 8 bases, and the junction held 6 bases outside the gene matches. Looked up from germline, CDR1 is GTSNPN and CDR2 is SVGIG (reference sequence). The CDR3 is made up of 14 amino acids. CDR3 in amino acids: CAWRLAGGRGTQYF. The DNA for the CDR3 is TGTGCCTGGCGACTAGCGGGAGGGAGGGGTACGCAGTATTTT. Variable domain in full (rest from reference TRBV30 and TRBJ2-3): SQTIHQWPATLVQPVGSPLSLECTVEGTSNPNLYWYRQAAGRGLQLLFYSVGIGQISSEVPQNLSASRPQDRQFILSSKKLLLSDSGFYLCAWRLAGGRGTQYFGPGTRLTVL.

V usage is TRBV30 and J usage is TRBJ2-2, with no clear D. With 4 bases removed from V and 4 bases from J, the gap between germline ends came to 13 bases. The V gene's germline CDR1 is GTSNPN and CDR2 SVGIG (reference sequence). The CDR3 extends over 14 amino acids. Written as DNA, the CDR3 is TGTGCCTGGATACCCCCCCCGGGCACCGGGGAGCTGTTTTTT. Amino acid sequence: CAWIPPPGTGELFF.

The chain uses TRBV5-8 and TRBJ2-3, with 12 bases fitting TRBD2. Trimming took 4 bases from V and 2 from J; bases not matched to a gene: 5. The CDR3 is made up of 16 amino acids. Per germline, CDR1 SGHTS and CDR2 YDEGEE. CDR3 residues: CASSTGTSGLTDTQYF. The CDR3, as DNA: TGTGCCAGCAGCACAGGGACTAGCGGGCTCACAGATACGCAGTATTTT.

The genes are TRBV5-6 and TRBJ2-1; D might be TRBD2 (5 bases). Germline assignment: CDR1 SGHDT and CDR2 YYEEEE. Trimming cost V 1 base and J 3 bases, with 8 bases left between them. This CDR3 has 14 amino acids. The CDR3 reads CASSLRGYYNEQFF. The CDR3 region has the DNA TGTGCCAGCAGCTTGCGCGGGTACTACAATGAGCAGTTCTTC.

This clone was counted a single time. The sample carries other DNA sequences with the same CDR3. The chain joins TRBV7-9 to TRBJ1-2, with D possibly matching TRBD1 (5 bases). Trimming left V 6 bases short and J 6 bases short, with 14 bases between. From germline, CDR1 is SEHNR and CDR2 FQNEAQ (reference sequence). The CDR3 loop spans 13 amino acids. The CDR3 nucleotides are TGTGCCAGCAGTCCCATCGACAGACATGGCTACACCTTC. It encodes CASSPIDRHGYTF.

V and J are TRBV19 and TRBJ2-1; D perhaps matches TRBD1 (6 bases). Trimming removed 3 bases at V and 6 bases at J, with 12 bases between. The CDR3 sequence is 14 residues long. Per the germline V gene, CDR1 is LNHDA and CDR2 is SQIVND (reference sequence). The CDR3 is CASSIQGIGNEQFF. DNA for the CDR3: TGTGCCAGTAGTATTCAGGGGATAGGCAATGAGCAGTTCTTC.

The rearrangement uses TRBV12-5 and TRBJ2-1; maybe TRBD1 (5 bases). This CDR3 contains 17 residues. The ends were cut back, 1 base at V and 0 bases at J, with 13 bases in the middle. CDR1 and CDR2 (germline): LGHNT, FRNRAP. In DNA, the CDR3 is TGTGCTAGTGGTTTGGCCAGGGCGGCTAGCTCCTACAATGAGCAGTTCTTC. Protein sequence: CASGLARAASSYNEQFF.

J is TRBJ2-7 and V is TRBV5-8; D may be TRBD2 (5 bases). The CDR3 has 15 residues. CDR1 and CDR2 (germline): SGHTS, YDEGEE. V lost 6 bases, J lost 0 bases, and 16 bases lay in between. CDR3 in DNA: TGTGCCAGCACCAACACGGAGCGGAACTCCTACGAGCAGTACTTC. Translated: CASTNTERNSYEQYF.

The V gene is TRBV7-9, the J gene TRBJ2-3; 9 bases match TRBD2. Germline values: CDR1 SEHNR, CDR2 FQNEAQ (reference sequence). V shed 1 base, J shed 2 bases, and the junction held 7 bases outside the gene matches. This CDR3 is built from 17 residues. The CDR3 loop reads CASSLVLLAGFTDTQYF. The CDR3 DNA reads as TGTGCCAGCAGCTTAGTATTGCTAGCGGGATTCACAGATACGCAGTATTTT.

This clone was picked up one time. V and J are TRBV15 and TRBJ1-3; 7 bases agree with TRBD1. V shed 1 base and J 2 bases; nucleotides not matched to a gene: 2. The CDR3 sequence is 15 residues long. In germline, CDR1 is LNHNV, CDR2 YYDKDF (reference sequence). CDR3 sequence (DNA): TGTGCCACCAGCAGAGCAGGGGGGACTGGAAACACCATATATTTT. This codes for CATSRAGGTGNTIYF.